This TCR beta chain was recovered during a study of T cells in Graves' hyperthyroidism and ophthalmopathy. Study as a whole: Specimen type is peripheral blood, collected at initial diagnosis prior to any treatment. General study points: Using 13 V-J features, a model discriminated ophthalmopathy from stable hyperthyroidism. In the blood, most expanded thyroid clonotypes above 0.001 appeared as well.

It was RNA transcripts that yielded the amplified TCR beta CDR3 regions. The primer set for the first-round RT-PCR of the TCR CDR3 was HTBI. TCRdb analysed the multiplex PCR reads with MiXCR anew, one entry per CDR3 protein. Altogether 200,000 to 250,000 distinct CDR3 sequences are present, approximately 16% being singletons, with the ten largest covering less than 35%. The CDR3 loop spans 14 amino acids. With 6 bases clipped from V and 2 bases from J, the junction kept 9 bases outside the gene matches. CDR1 DFQATT and CDR2 SNEGSKA come from the germline V gene (reference sequence). Each 10 ml fresh peripheral blood draw supplied the PBMCs. This clonotype was detected ten times or more. The target antigen is unknown.

The gene calls are TRBV20-1 and TRBJ1-2; 7 positions agree with TRBD1. This receptor was taken from a woman younger than 35 with Graves' ophthalmopathy. Sequenced: blood. The CDR3 is CSAHDRARNYGYTF. CDR3 nucleotides: TGCAGTGCACACGACAGGGCGCGGAACTATGGCTACACCTTC.